This TCR beta chain came from a study of blood T cell repertoires in COVID-19. The assay was immunoSEQ multiplex PCR, and TCRdb's table has in-frame clones only and misses some. The sample has roughly 340,000 clones, roughly 90% seen once. V lost 6 bases and J lost 5, with 17 bases in between. CDR1 and CDR2 (germline): MDHEN, SYDVKM. The CDR3 covers 16 residues. The sequencing sample was made of peripheral blood. V gene TRBV28 combines with J gene TRBJ2-6; weak D call: TRBD2 (5 bases). The receptor was derived from a woman in her thirties with COVID-19, enrolled during active disease. Here the CDR3 DNA reads TGTGCCAGCAGCCCCGCCCTCGGGGAAAGGGCCAACGTCCTGACTTTC. It codes for CASSPALGERANVLTF.